This T cell receptor (beta chain) was retrieved from a study of metastatic and nonmetastatic thyroid tumors. The CDR3 is 12 amino acids. Germline loops: CDR1 GTSNPN, CDR2 SVGIG (reference sequence). MiXCR re-clonotyped the PCR reads for TCRdb. The sample lists around 31,000 clones, 15% to 20% occurring once. Patients had received no treatment of any kind before thyroid surgery. This clone showed up many times. Just one base apart from a much larger clone, this may be a read error. The source is a female donor with papillary thyroid cancer or a benign thyroid nodule (not recorded which). Some clones in this sample may be carry-over from other donors' samples. This chain links TRBV30 with TRBJ1-6; the D gene is possibly TRBD1 (5 bases). What was sequenced was blood. This chain's CDR3 is CAWTGGDSPLRF. Written as DNA, the CDR3 is TGTGCCTGGACGGGGGGAGATTCACCCCTCCGCTTT.